Presented here are 22 T cell receptor beta chains from one specimen sequenced in a study of beta chain features in type 1 diabetes (dated 2018 in TCRdb). What the authors observed across the whole study: Type 1 diabetes patients showed a moderate but significant shortening of TCRB CDR3 length in all four CD4+ subsets.

These receptors lack a known antigen. The library relied on the immunoSEQ multiplex PCR assay. The entire isolated RNA was reverse transcribed using the High Capacity cDNA Reverse Transcription Kit, and thus expressed TCRB transcripts were sequenced. What TCRdb holds here is the immuneACCESS table cut down to in-frame rearrangements. Part of the clones is not present; checked against another copy, under half of the missing clones reflect an unresolved V gene, and the others are unexplained. The table for this sample lists 160,000 or so clones; about 9% of them were counted only once. The ten largest clones take up approximately 0.54% of the sample. The sequenced material came from central memory CD4+ T cells from blood. The receptor set was obtained from a woman under 30 with type 1 diabetes.

This chain's CDR3 is CASSLQGTNEKLFF. For the CDR3, the DNA is TGTGCCAGCAGCTTACAGGGTACTAATGAAAAACTGTTTTTT. This rearrangement joins TRBV7-2 to TRBJ1-4, with a tentative D call TRBD1 (5 bases). Germline CDR1 reads SGHTA; CDR2 reads FQGNSA. The CDR3 is 14 amino acids. Between the trimmed V and J ends, which lost 2 bases and 2 bases, there was a span of 6 bases.

This clone was detected only a few times. This chain joins TRBV11-2 and TRBJ2-1, with D tentatively TRBD2 (5 bases). Germline CDR1 is SGHAT and CDR2 is FQNNGV. Trimming took off 5 bases at V and 8 bases at J, with 19 bases between the two ends. This CDR3 is 15 amino acids long. DNA of the CDR3: TGTGCCAGCAGCCCAGCGTCCACTAGTGGCCATGAGCAGTTCTTC. This encodes CASSPASTSGHEQFF.

Remarks on this clone: At one of its ends the junction is not consistent with the germline gene, which may arise from a read error. This chain connects TRBV28 to TRBJ2-1; tentative D call: TRBD1 (5 bases). Germline V gene lookup returns CDR1 MDHEN and CDR2 SYDVKM. The CDR3 totals 12 residues. CDR3 nucleotides: TGTGCCAGCAGTTCGGTCAGGGAATGGGTGATCTTC. Its protein product is CASSSVREWVIF.

There are a few counts of this clone. The chain carries TRBV6-6 and TRBJ2-5, with a possible D match to TRBD2 (6 bases). This CDR3 contains 13 residues. V lost 7 bases and J 7 bases, leaving 16 bases between the germline ends. Germline CDR1 and CDR2: MNHNY and SVGAGI (reference sequence). The CDR3 loop reads CASTGTEGATQYF. In DNA, the CDR3 is TGTGCCAGCACTGGGACGGAGGGCGCGACCCAGTACTTC.

J is TRBJ2-5 and V is TRBV28; 8 bases fit TRBD1. J lost 3 bases, V lost 8 bases, and 11 bases had no gene match. Germline CDR1 and CDR2: MDHEN and SYDVKM. The CDR3 has 15 amino acids. CDR3 sequence: CASRFRQGNKETQYF. DNA of the CDR3: TGTGCCAGCCGATTCAGACAGGGGAATAAAGAGACCCAGTACTTC.

The rearrangement joins TRBV28 to TRBJ2-7; D ambiguous. Trimming took off 8 bases at V and 3 bases at J, with 8 bases between the two ends. The germline CDR1 and CDR2 sequences are MDHEN and SYDVKM. The CDR3 is 11 residues long. CDR3 amino acids: CASGPDYEQYF. The CDR3 DNA is TGTGCCAGCGGCCCAGACTACGAGCAGTACTTC.

In its sample, this clone was seen a few times. The V and J genes are TRBV28 and TRBJ2-7; 9 bases are shared with TRBD1. The CDR3 spans 15 residues. Germline V gene sequence: CDR1 MDHEN, CDR2 SYDVKM. Unmatched junction bases numbered 8, after V lost 6 bases and J lost 2 bases. The CDR3 DNA sequence: TGTGCCAGCAGGACCGGACAGGGGCAGGCCTACGAGCAGTACTTC. It codes for CASRTGQGQAYEQYF.

In this sample, this clone turned up a few times. The chain joins TRBV30 to TRBJ2-3, with TRBD2 matching 7 bases. CDR1 is GTSNPN and CDR2 is SVGIG in the germline V gene (reference sequence). V trimming: 4 bases; J trimming: 2 bases; junction bases outside the gene matches: 6. The CDR3 contains 14 residues. CDR3 loop: CAWNPSGYTDTQYF. DNA of the CDR3: TGTGCCTGGAATCCTAGCGGATACACAGATACGCAGTATTTT.

The sample holds a few counts of this clone. This chain connects TRBV7-2 to TRBJ2-7; tentative D call: TRBD2 (6 bases). Germline assignment: CDR1 SGHTA and CDR2 FQGNSA. Trimming pared 5 bases from V and 4 bases from J, leaving 9 bases between. CDR3 length: 12 amino acids. The DNA of the CDR3 is TGTGCCAGCAGCCGACTAGGGTACGAGCAGTACTTC. Its translation is CASSRLGYEQYF.

V usage is TRBV19 and J usage is TRBJ1-1; no firm D call. Trimming left V 6 bases short and J 11 bases short, with 10 bases between. The CDR3 is made up of 10 amino acids. CDR1 LNHDA and CDR2 SQIVND come from the germline V gene (reference sequence). The CDR3 nucleotides are TGTGCCAGTAGCCACCGTCGGGCTTTCTTT. Translated: CASSHRRAFF. The variable domain in full, completed from reference TRBV19 and TRBJ1-1, reads DGGITQSPKYLFRKEGQNVTLSCEQNLNHDAMYWYRQDPGQGLRLIYYSQIVNDFQKGDIAEGYSVSREKKESFPLTVTSAQKNPTAFYLCASSHRRAFFGQGTRLTVV.

This clone has just a few counts. CDR3 loop: CASSPSGAGGKDTQYF. Here the CDR3 DNA reads TGTGCCAGCTCACCCTCTGGAGCGGGGGGAAAGGATACGCAGTATTTT. The chain has TRBV18 and TRBJ2-3; TRBD2 matches at 9 bases. This CDR3 has 16 residues. CDR1 and CDR2 from the germline V gene are KGHSH and LQKENI. With 3 bases clipped from V and 6 bases from J, the junction kept 10 bases outside the gene matches.

The CDR3 coding sequence is TGTGCCAGCAGCCCTCCCCCGGGACTAGCGGGGGGGCTTGGTGAGACCCAGTACTTC. Encoded protein: CASSPPPGLAGGLGETQYF. The chain has TRBV5-4 and TRBJ2-5; TRBD2 matches at 16 bases. V shed 4 bases, J shed 5 bases, and the junction held 14 bases outside the gene matches. The germline V gene has CDR1 SGHNT and CDR2 YYREEE (reference sequence). The CDR3 is 19 residues long.

This clone has just a few counts. In nucleotides, the CDR3 is TGCGCCAGCAGCTTGACCCCAACAGGAAATAACTACGAGCAGTACTTC. It yields the protein CASSLTPTGNNYEQYF. The chain couples TRBV5-1 to TRBJ2-7; TRBD1 might be the D (5 bases). V was trimmed by 1 base and J by 3 bases, leaving 17 bases between them. This CDR3 has 16 amino acids. Looked up from germline, CDR1 is SGHRS and CDR2 is YFSETQ.

The V call is TRBV27, the J call TRBJ2-3, with D tentatively TRBD1 (6 bases). V was cut by 6 bases and J by 1 base, with 14 bases left in between. The CDR3 spans 15 residues. Per the germline V gene, CDR1 is MNHEY and CDR2 is SMNVEV (reference sequence). The CDR3 spells CASRSLEGGTDTQYF. Written as DNA, the CDR3 is TGTGCCAGCAGGTCTCTTGAGGGGGGCACAGATACGCAGTATTTT.

The chain recombines TRBV15 with TRBJ2-3; possibly TRBD1 for D (7 bases). CDR3 length equals 17 residues. Germline V gives CDR1 LNHNV, CDR2 YYDKDF (reference sequence). The V and J ends lost 2 bases and 0 bases respectively, with 15 bases between them. CDR3 in amino acids: CATSRPPTGTSTDTQYF. The DNA for the CDR3 is TGTGCCACCAGCAGACCCCCGACAGGGACTAGCACAGATACGCAGTATTTT.

This clone turned up a few times. The chain combines TRBV28 with TRBJ2-5; 11 bases are a match to TRBD2. Germline V gene lookup returns CDR1 MDHEN and CDR2 SYDVKM. CDR3 size: 16 residues. The CDR3 reads CGGRLAGPFRGETQYF. The CDR3 DNA reads TGTGGCGGTCGACTAGCGGGGCCCTTTAGGGGGGAGACCCAGTACTTC.

Only a few counts were recorded for this clone. The CDR3 loop is CASSPSGTPQYF. In nucleotides, the CDR3 is TGTGCCAGCAGCCCCTCGGGAACACCGCAGTATTTT. The chain employs TRBV7-7 and TRBJ2-3; D is perhaps TRBD2 (5 bases). With 5 bases removed from V and 10 bases from J, the gap between germline ends came to 13 bases. The germline V gene has CDR1 SSHAT and CDR2 FNYEAQ (reference sequence). The CDR3 totals 12 residues.

The J gene is TRBJ1-3, the V gene TRBV7-9, with TRBD1 as a possible D gene (5 bases). The V gene lost 7 bases and the J gene lost 0 bases, with 16 bases spanning the gap. The CDR3 runs to 16 residues. The germline V gene has CDR1 SEHNR and CDR2 FQNEAQ (reference sequence). The CDR3 DNA sequence: TGTGCCAGCAACGGGGGTGAGGCCGCCTCTGGAAACACCATATATTTT. Protein product: CASNGGEAASGNTIYF.

This clone was found many times. The J gene is TRBJ2-1, the V gene TRBV9; 13 bases fit TRBD2. The germline V gene encodes CDR1 SGDLS and CDR2 YYNGEE. The V segment lost 4 bases and the J segment 7 bases; nucleotides outside the gene matches: 5. There are 15 residues in the CDR3. As DNA, the CDR3 is TGTGCCAGCAGCCCAACTAGCGGGAGGGGAAATGAGCAGTTCTTC. Protein product: CASSPTSGRGNEQFF. Variable domain in full (rest from reference TRBV9 and TRBJ2-1): DSGVTQTPKHLITATGQRVTLRCSPRSGDLSVYWYQQSLDQGLQFLIQYYNGEERAKGNILERFSAQQFPDLHSELNLSSLELGDSALYFCASSPTSGRGNEQFFGPGTRLTVL.

This clone was counted only a few times. The chain uses TRBV4-1 and TRBJ2-5, with TRBD2 matching 9 bases. Germline V lookup: CDR1 MGHRA, CDR2 YSYEKL. V lost 4 bases to trimming and J lost 2 bases; unmatched junction nucleotides: 5. The CDR3 is 15 amino acids. The CDR3 loop reads CASSLGSGGQETQYF. Here the CDR3 DNA reads TGCGCCAGCAGCCTAGGGAGCGGGGGGCAAGAGACCCAGTACTTC.

V usage is TRBV5-1 and J usage is TRBJ2-7, with 7 bases aligning to TRBD1. Losses at the gene ends were 0 bases for V and 6 bases for J; bases not matched to a gene: 6. Germline loops: CDR1 SGHRS, CDR2 YFSETQ. The CDR3 is 14 residues long. This CDR3 is CASSLGMGQPEQYF. The CDR3 bases are TGCGCCAGCAGCTTGGGAATGGGACAGCCCGAGCAGTACTTC.

The chain is built from TRBV6-6 and TRBJ1-5; D is undetermined. Germline V gene lookup returns CDR1 MNHNY and CDR2 SVGAGI (reference sequence). This CDR3 is 13 amino acids long. With 8 bases removed from V and 0 bases from J, the gap between germline ends came to 8 bases. The CDR3 loop is CASRLDSNQPQHF. The CDR3 region has the DNA TGTGCCAGCCGTTTAGATAGCAATCAGCCCCAGCATTTT.